These 12 T cell receptor beta chains originate from one sample sequenced in a study of response to subunit inactivated influenza vaccine. MiXCR was run by TCRdb on the RT-PCR reads, yielding one entry per CDR3 protein. Of about 540,000 distinct CDR3 sequences in the sample, 14% were seen once. Sample: PBMCs from blood, taken 11 to 12 days after vaccination. All receptors come from a man in his forties or fifties who received an inactivated influenza vaccine.

V is TRBV11-2 and J is TRBJ2-7, with D perhaps matching TRBD2 (7 bases). Germline lookup yields CDR1 SGHAT and CDR2 FQNNGV. Trimming removed 5 bases at V and 3 bases at J, with 20 bases between. This CDR3 has 16 amino acids. CDR3 nucleotide sequence: TGTGCCAGCAGCCGACCGGGGGGCATCGGGCGCTACGAGCAGTACTTC. It translates to CASSRPGGIGRYEQYF.

This clonotype was picked up a small number of times. This rearrangement joins TRBV7-7 to TRBJ2-1; D is unresolved. V shed 1 base and J shed 7 bases, with 8 bases lying between them. CDR3 size: 13 residues. Germline V gives CDR1 SSHAT, CDR2 FNYEAQ (reference sequence). CDR3 bases: TGTGCCAGCAGCTTAGAGGATAGTAATGAGCAGTTCTTC. Amino acid sequence: CASSLEDSNEQFF.

This clonotype was counted only a few times. The chain uses TRBV6-5 and TRBJ1-1; 9 bases line up with TRBD1. The trim removed 4 bases at V and 9 bases at J, leaving 3 bases unmatched. The CDR3 spans 12 residues. Germline V gives CDR1 MNHEY, CDR2 SVGAGI. The CDR3 DNA reads TGTGCCAGCAGTTCCGGGACAGGGAAAGCTTTCTTT. Amino acid sequence: CASSSGTGKAFF.

This clonotype was seen a handful of times. J is TRBJ2-1 and V is TRBV5-1, with 7 nucleotides matching TRBD2. Germline CDR1 SGHRS, CDR2 YFSETQ. Unmatched junction bases numbered 22, after V lost 5 bases and J lost 8 bases. CDR3 length: 18 residues. The CDR3: CASSQGPTSRFVGDEQFF. Written as DNA, the CDR3 is TGCGCCAGCAGTCAAGGCCCGACTAGCCGGTTTGTGGGCGATGAGCAGTTCTTC.

The DNA for the CDR3 is TGTGCCACCAGTGATCGGGGGTACGAGCAGTACTTC. As protein: CATSDRGYEQYF. This chain connects TRBV24-1 to TRBJ2-7, with D perhaps matching TRBD2 (6 bases). The CDR3 length is 12 residues. CDR1 is KGHDR, CDR2 SFDVKD, per germline. V dropped 3 bases and J dropped 4 bases, with 6 bases sitting between them.

A few counts support this clonotype. The gene calls are TRBV12-3 or TRBV12-4 and TRBJ2-1; unclear D gene. The CDR3 runs 12 residues. Trimming took 6 bases from V and 8 from J, leaving 11 bases between them. As DNA, the CDR3 is TGTGCCAGCAGCCTACAGTGGGATGAGCAGTTCTTC. It is translated as CASSLQWDEQFF.

This chain uses TRBV5-1 with TRBJ2-1, with 9 bases matching TRBD2. Germline CDR1 reads SGHRS; CDR2 reads YFSETQ. This CDR3 is 16 amino acids long. V was pared by 4 bases and J by 6 bases, with 11 bases of the junction left unmatched. The CDR3 sequence is CASSRSTSGYLNEQFF. In DNA form, the CDR3 reads TGCGCCAGCAGCCGCTCGACTAGCGGCTACCTCAATGAGCAGTTCTTC.

This sequence joins TRBV4-2 and TRBJ2-1; TRBD2 matches at 9 bases. Germline CDR1 LGHNA, CDR2 YNFKEQ. There are 17 residues in the CDR3. V was clipped by 4 bases and J by 0 bases; unmatched bases: 7. The CDR3 loop reads CASSRIAGDSSYNEQFF. CDR3 coding DNA: TGTGCCAGCAGCCGAATAGCGGGGGACAGCTCCTACAATGAGCAGTTCTTC.

In its sample, this clonotype was seen a few times. V is TRBV12-3 or TRBV12-4 and J is TRBJ2-2; no clear D gene. Trimming cost V 11 bases and J 7 bases, with 14 bases left between them. This CDR3 is 12 amino acids long. The CDR3 is CASSKNFGELFF. DNA of the CDR3: TGTGCCTCTAGTAAAAACTTCGGGGAGCTGTTTTTT.

The CDR3 loop is CASSLEVLGTTYTDTQYF. As DNA, the CDR3 is TGCGCCAGCAGCTTGGAAGTTTTGGGGACGACCTACACAGATACGCAGTATTTT. V usage is TRBV5-1 and J usage is TRBJ2-3; D may be TRBD1 or TRBD2 (5 bases each). The germline V and J ends were trimmed by 0 bases and 2 bases, with 19 bases remaining between them. CDR1 and CDR2 (germline): SGHRS, YFSETQ. The CDR3 is made up of 18 amino acids.

This clonotype has just a few counts. The V and J genes are TRBV7-8 and TRBJ2-3, with D possibly being TRBD2 (5 bases). CDR3 length: 17 residues. The germline V gene has CDR1 SGHVS and CDR2 FQNEAQ. Between the trimmed V and J ends, which lost 11 bases and 6 bases, there was a span of 30 bases. Here the CDR3 DNA reads TGTGCCCTAAGACCAATGATGGGTGGAGGTGCCTCCGATACGCAGTATTTT. As protein: CALRPMMGGGASDTQYF.

The sample holds a few counts of this clonotype. V usage is TRBV14 and J usage is TRBJ2-1, with 10 nucleotides matching TRBD2. CDR1 and CDR2 from the germline V gene are SGHDN and FVKESK. Losses at the gene ends were 1 base for V and 6 bases for J; bases not matched to a gene: 6. This CDR3 contains 16 residues. The CDR3: CASSQALAGVRNEQFF. The CDR3 region has the DNA TGTGCCAGCAGCCAAGCCCTAGCGGGAGTACGCAATGAGCAGTTCTTC.